This TCR beta chain was identified in a study of cytomegalovirus exposure and HLA in healthy donors. About the research overall: An early data release held approximately 85 million unique TCRs from HLA-typed donors.

The CDR3 totals 18 residues. Amplification used 60 Vbeta primers and 13 Jbeta primers. The authors' processing: Tens of millions of unique TCR beta chains, about 11 million of them shared, were counted by a later analysis. Data came from immunoSEQ multiplex PCR; TCRdb stores just in-frame clones and leaves some out. V, J and clone size reflect that table, while D and trimming were determined from the DNA. This sample carries 200,000 or so clones, more than 75% of them seen once, and the ten largest clones take 6.5%. The source of this sequence is a woman between 50 and 59 years old in good health and CMV-seropositive. This chain connects TRBV12-2 to TRBJ2-1; TRBD2 reflects the table's D call only, with no check against the DNA. TRBV12-2 is shown as a pseudogene. Sequenced material: PBMCs. The CDR3, as DNA: TGTGCAAGTCGCTTATCCCCCGGGGGGGGGCGCATGGACAATGAGCAGTTCTTC. Protein product: CASRLSPGGGRMDNEQFF.